This T cell receptor beta chain derives from a study of control samples from healthy donors and cancer patients. The count of this clone is one. Sequencing was performed with immunoSEQ multiplex PCR; in TCRdb, only in-frame clones are kept and a portion is missing. The data hold about 180,000 clones, with 90% observed a single time. Germline CDR1 SGHRS, CDR2 YFSETQ. V lost 4 bases to trimming and J lost 4 bases; unmatched junction nucleotides: 7. The CDR3 totals 14 residues. The sequenced sample consisted of blood. This sequence was found in a woman aged 45-65 years in good health. The rearrangement links TRBV5-1 to TRBJ1-2; 7 bases agree with TRBD1. Written as DNA, the CDR3 is TGCGCCAGCAGCACAGACAGGGCCTCCTATGGCTACACCTTC. Translating gives CASSTDRASYGYTF. The full variable domain, rest sourced from reference TRBV5-1 and TRBJ1-2, is KAGVTQTPRYLIKTRGQQVTLSCSPISGHRSVSWYQQTPGQGLQFLFEYFSETQRNKGNFPGRFSGRQFSNSRSEMNVSTLELGDSALYLCASSTDRASYGYTFGSGTRLTVV.